This T cell receptor (beta chain) was captured in a study of ipilimumab plus nivolumab after autologous stem cell transplantation. TCRdb keeps only in-frame clones here, not all; method: immunoSEQ multiplex PCR. This table has around 3,500 clones, roughly 91% appearing once. The germline V gene has CDR1 SEHNR and CDR2 FQNEAQ (reference sequence). V shed 5 bases, J shed 0 bases, and the junction held 3 bases outside the gene matches. The CDR3 sequence is 15 residues long. The sequence derives from a male donor with multiple myeloma. Sequencing used PBMCs, obtained in a trial of ipilimumab plus nivolumab as post-transplant consolidation. V gene TRBV7-9 combines with J gene TRBJ2-2; 7 bases map to TRBD1. In DNA form, the CDR3 reads TGTGCCAGCAGCCTCACAGGGGCGAACACCGGGGAGCTGTTTTTT. It is translated as CASSLTGANTGELFF.